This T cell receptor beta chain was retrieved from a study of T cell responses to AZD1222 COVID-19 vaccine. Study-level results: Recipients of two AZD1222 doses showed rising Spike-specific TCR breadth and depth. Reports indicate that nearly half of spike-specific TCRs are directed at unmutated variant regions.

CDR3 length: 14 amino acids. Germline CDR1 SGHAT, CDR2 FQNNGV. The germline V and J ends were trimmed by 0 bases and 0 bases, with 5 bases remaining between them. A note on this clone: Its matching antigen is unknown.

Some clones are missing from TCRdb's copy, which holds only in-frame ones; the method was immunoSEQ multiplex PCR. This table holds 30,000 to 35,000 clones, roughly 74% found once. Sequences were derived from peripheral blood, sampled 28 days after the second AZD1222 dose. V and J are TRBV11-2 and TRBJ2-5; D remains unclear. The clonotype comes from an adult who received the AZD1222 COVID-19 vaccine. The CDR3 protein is CASSLDLYQETQYF. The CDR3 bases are TGTGCCAGCAGCTTAGATCTGTACCAAGAGACCCAGTACTTC. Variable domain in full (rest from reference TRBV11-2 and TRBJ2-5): EAGVAQSPRYKIIEKRQSVAFWCNPISGHATLYWYQQILGQGPKLLIQFQNNGVVDDSQLPKDRFSAERLKGVDSTLKIQPAKLEDSAVYLCASSLDLYQETQYFGPGTRLLVL.